This passage covers 25 T cell receptor beta chains from one sample sequenced in a study of blood T cell repertoires in COVID-19. Here immunoSEQ multiplex PCR was the method, and the copy in TCRdb shows in-frame clones only, minus some. In the table there are fewer than 350,000 clones, 75% to 90% of which are singletons. The sample consisted of PBMCs or T cells enriched from blood (not recorded which). The source of these receptors is a man aged 55 to 70 who had recovered from COVID-19.

The V call is TRBV5-4, the J call TRBJ2-2, with 11 bases that match TRBD2. The CDR3 length is 16 residues. Germline assignment: CDR1 SGHNT and CDR2 YYREEE (reference sequence). The junction had 4 bases not matched to a gene; V was cut back by 3 bases and J by 3 bases. CDR3 sequence: CASSSSGRRDTGELFF. The CDR3 DNA reads TGTGCCAGCAGCTCTAGCGGGAGGAGAGACACCGGGGAGCTGTTTTTT.

The chain joins TRBV15 to TRBJ2-7; D perhaps matches TRBD1 (6 bases). V shed 0 bases and J shed 3 bases, with 9 bases lying between them. Germline V gene lookup returns CDR1 LNHNV and CDR2 YYDKDF (reference sequence). The CDR3 spans 14 residues. In DNA, the CDR3 is TGTGCCACCAGCAGAGATATAGGGGGCTACGAGCAGTACTTC. Translation gives CATSRDIGGYEQYF.

This rearrangement joins TRBV6-5 to TRBJ1-2; D not resolved. V lost 7 bases and J lost 7, with 22 bases in between. The germline V gene has CDR1 MNHEY and CDR2 SVGAGI. This CDR3 has 15 amino acids. The CDR3 loop reads CASIIDPTHGGGYTF. The CDR3 DNA is TGTGCCAGCATTATAGACCCCACACACGGAGGTGGCTACACCTTC.

The chain couples TRBV19 to TRBJ2-1, with TRBD2 identical over 14 bases. V lost 4 bases, J lost 7 bases, and 3 bases stayed unmatched. The CDR3 contains 15 residues. The germline gives CDR1 LNHDA, CDR2 SQIVND (reference sequence). The CDR3 is CASSTGTSGSNEQFF. For the CDR3, the DNA is TGTGCCAGTAGTACCGGGACTAGCGGGAGTAATGAGCAGTTCTTC. The variable domain in full, completed from reference TRBV19 and TRBJ2-1, reads DGGITQSPKYLFRKEGQNVTLSCEQNLNHDAMYWYRQDPGQGLRLIYYSQIVNDFQKGDIAEGYSVSREKKESFPLTVTSAQKNPTAFYLCASSTGTSGSNEQFFGPGTRLTVL.

This clone turned up a few times. V and J are TRBV27 and TRBJ2-7; D is perhaps TRBD1 (6 bases). V lost 5 bases, J lost 2 bases, and 13 bases lay in between. The germline gives CDR1 MNHEY, CDR2 SMNVEV (reference sequence). The CDR3 is made up of 14 amino acids. This chain's CDR3 is CASSGNRVAYEQYF. CDR3 coding DNA: TGTGCCAGCAGTGGGAACAGGGTCGCCTACGAGCAGTACTTC.

The chain uses TRBV9 and TRBJ2-3; 10 bases agree with TRBD1. The CDR3 is made up of 15 amino acids. Per the germline V gene, CDR1 is SGDLS and CDR2 is YYNGEE. With V trimmed by 0 bases and J by 6 bases, 4 bases remained unmatched. As DNA, the CDR3 is TGTGCCAGCAGCGTAGCGACAGGGGGCGGGGATACGCAGTATTTT. Translation gives CASSVATGGGDTQYF.

The chain is built from TRBV18 and TRBJ2-5; possibly TRBD2 for D (6 bases). The V and J ends lost 2 bases and 5 bases respectively, with 9 bases between them. Germline values: CDR1 KGHSH, CDR2 LQKENI. This CDR3 region has 13 residues. CDR3 protein: CASSPTSPETQYF. As DNA, the CDR3 is TGTGCCAGCTCACCAACTAGCCCCGAGACCCAGTACTTC.

The V gene is TRBV28, the J gene TRBJ1-5; D unclear. The length of the CDR3 is 14 residues. Between the trimmed V and J ends, which lost 3 bases and 6 bases, there was a span of 12 bases. CDR1 and CDR2 (germline): MDHEN, SYDVKM. The CDR3 DNA reads TGTGCCAGCAGTTTTAACAGAGCTGGTCAGCCCCAGCATTTT. Translated: CASSFNRAGQPQHF.

V is TRBV7-9 and J is TRBJ2-1, with 7 bases identical to TRBD2. The CDR3 length is 13 residues. CDR1 is SEHNR, CDR2 FQNEAQ, per germline (reference sequence). The V and J ends lost 5 bases and 9 bases, in that order; junction bases with no gene match: 7. The DNA for the CDR3 is TGTGCCAGCAGCCAACTAGCGAACAGTGAGCAGTTCTTC. It codes for CASSQLANSEQFF.

The chain links TRBV28 to TRBJ1-5; 10 bases are a match to TRBD1. J lost 3 bases, V lost 5 bases, and 7 bases had no gene match. This CDR3 has 16 residues. The germline V gene encodes CDR1 MDHEN and CDR2 SYDVKM. The CDR3 sequence is CASSRTGTGANQPQHF. The CDR3 DNA reads TGTGCCAGCAGTCGGACCGGGACAGGGGCCAATCAGCCCCAGCATTTT.

The rearrangement uses TRBV19 and TRBJ2-3, with a tentative D call TRBD1 (5 bases). From germline, CDR1 is LNHDA and CDR2 SQIVND (reference sequence). The CDR3 consists of 13 residues. The V gene lost 10 bases and the J gene lost 0 bases, with 11 bases spanning the gap. CDR3 nucleotide sequence: TGTGCCATTTCAGGGTCGAGCACAGATACGCAGTATTTT. Translated, it gives CAISGSSTDTQYF.

This clone was detected only once. The V and J genes are TRBV19 and TRBJ2-3; a possible D gene is TRBD1 (5 bases). V lost 0 bases and J 4 bases, leaving 17 bases between the germline ends. Germline V gene lookup returns CDR1 LNHDA and CDR2 SQIVND (reference sequence). This CDR3 has 17 residues. The CDR3 loop reads CASSIEGPGKGSDTQYF. The CDR3 nucleotides are TGTGCCAGTAGTATAGAAGGCCCCGGAAAGGGGTCAGATACGCAGTATTTT. Using reference TRBV19 and TRBJ2-3 for the parts outside the CDR3, the full variable domain is DGGITQSPKYLFRKEGQNVTLSCEQNLNHDAMYWYRQDPGQGLRLIYYSQIVNDFQKGDIAEGYSVSREKKESFPLTVTSAQKNPTAFYLCASSIEGPGKGSDTQYFGPGTRLTVL.

CDR3 sequence: CATSEIAGGSYNEQFF. The CDR3 DNA follows: TGTGCCACCAGTGAAATAGCGGGAGGTTCCTACAATGAGCAGTTCTTC. This chain connects TRBV24-1 to TRBJ2-1; 10 positions agree with TRBD2. V trimming: 4 bases; J trimming: 1 base; junction bases outside the gene matches: 3. Germline V CDR1 and CDR2: KGHDR, SFDVKD. This CDR3 is 16 amino acids long.

The gene calls are TRBV11-1 and TRBJ2-7; D call uncertain. The CDR3 sequence is 15 residues long. V was shortened by 2 bases and J by 2 bases, with 13 bases between the two germline ends. Looked up from germline, CDR1 is SGHAT and CDR2 is FQDESV (reference sequence). The CDR3 protein is CASSLITRQTYEQYF. CDR3 DNA: TGTGCCAGCAGCTTAATTACGAGGCAGACCTACGAGCAGTACTTC. The variable domain in full, with the rest retrieved from reference TRBV11-1 and TRBJ2-7, is EAEVAQSPRYKITEKSQAVAFWCDPISGHATLYWYRQILGQGPELLVQFQDESVVDDSQLPKDRFSAERLKGVDSTLKIQPAELGDSAMYLCASSLITRQTYEQYFGPGTRLTVT.

The gene calls are TRBV19 and TRBJ1-2, with 8 positions matching TRBD1. The J segment lost 3 bases and the V segment lost 6 bases, leaving 3 bases of the junction unmatched. The CDR3 is made up of 13 amino acids. CDR1 LNHDA and CDR2 SQIVND come from the germline V gene (reference sequence). The CDR3 DNA reads as TGTGCCAGTAGCCTGACAGGGGACTATGGCTACACCTTC. Its translation is CASSLTGDYGYTF.

This chain links TRBV5-1 with TRBJ2-7; D call uncertain. CDR3 length: 13 amino acids. Germline assignment: CDR1 SGHRS and CDR2 YFSETQ. V dropped 5 bases and J dropped 1 base, with 10 bases sitting between them. Written as DNA, the CDR3 is TGCGCCAGCAGGCTGGCTAGATCCTACGAGCAGTACTTC. Translated: CASRLARSYEQYF.

The chain employs TRBV5-1 and TRBJ2-3; 9 bases line up with TRBD1. This CDR3 is 16 amino acids long. Trimming took 5 bases from V and 4 from J; bases not matched to a gene: 11. Germline-derived CDR1 and CDR2 are SGHRS and YFSETQ. The CDR3, as DNA: TGCGCCAGCAGAGAACCGGGACAGGGAAGGCCAGATACGCAGTATTTT. Amino acid sequence: CASREPGQGRPDTQYF.

The CDR3 DNA reads TGTGCCAGCAGTCGACTAGGACAGGGAAGCAATCAGCCCCAGCATTTT. This gives the protein CASSRLGQGSNQPQHF. This chain connects TRBV6-6 to TRBJ1-5, with 8 bases lining up with TRBD1. Germline values: CDR1 MNHNY, CDR2 SVGAGI (reference sequence). The J segment lost 1 base and the V segment lost 5 bases, leaving 7 bases of the junction unmatched. CDR3 length: 16 residues.

The chain has TRBV10-3 and TRBJ2-1; 9 bases are shared with TRBD1. Germline V gene data show CDR1 as ENHRY and CDR2 as SYGVKD. The V and J ends lost 3 bases and 5 bases, in that order; junction bases with no gene match: 5. The CDR3 spans 15 residues. This CDR3 reads CAISDRDREHNEQFF. The CDR3 DNA reads as TGTGCCATCAGTGACCGGGACAGGGAGCACAATGAGCAGTTCTTC.

This clone is a singleton in its sample. This chain joins TRBV11-2 and TRBJ2-1, with D possibly being TRBD2 (5 bases). Germline CDR1 is SGHAT and CDR2 is FQNNGV. The CDR3 sequence is 16 residues long. Trimming took 1 base from V and 5 from J, leaving 15 bases between them. Here the CDR3 reads CASSLVGLESNNEQFF. CDR3 nucleotides: TGTGCCAGCAGCTTAGTAGGACTTGAAAGTAACAATGAGCAGTTCTTC.

V usage is TRBV9 and J usage is TRBJ2-1; TRBD2 might be the D (5 bases). This CDR3 comprises 11 residues. Germline V lookup: CDR1 SGDLS, CDR2 YYNGEE. Trimming removed 7 bases from V and 4 bases from J, with 6 bases in between. CDR3 nucleotide sequence: TGTGCCAGCGGGAGTTACAATGAGCAGTTCTTC. It is translated as CASGSYNEQFF.

This chain connects TRBV11-2 to TRBJ1-3; TRBD1 aligns across 9 bases. Germline V gene data show CDR1 as SGHAT and CDR2 as FQNNGV. The CDR3 is made up of 17 amino acids. Trimming cost V 4 bases and J 0 bases; bases outside gene matches: 7. The CDR3 DNA is TGTGCCAGCAGCTCTTGGACAGGGGCTTCCTCTGGAAACACCATATATTTT. Its translation is CASSSWTGASSGNTIYF.

The gene calls are TRBV6-6 and TRBJ2-1; 9 bases agree with TRBD2. From germline, CDR1 is MNHNY and CDR2 SVGAGI (reference sequence). The CDR3 runs 16 residues. The trim removed 4 bases at V and 1 base at J, leaving 5 bases unmatched. CDR3 nucleotides: TGTGCCAGCAGTTCCCAGCGGGAGGATTCCTACAATGAGCAGTTCTTC. Protein product: CASSSQREDSYNEQFF.

V usage is TRBV27 and J usage is TRBJ1-5; no firm D call. V shed 7 bases and J shed 7 bases, with 11 bases lying between them. The CDR3 contains 12 residues. Germline assignment: CDR1 MNHEY and CDR2 SMNVEV (reference sequence). For the CDR3, the DNA is TGTGCCAGCAAGGAGGGTGACCAGCCCCAGCATTTT. The encoded protein is CASKEGDQPQHF.

The chain couples TRBV2 to TRBJ1-1, with D unclear. CDR3 length: 14 residues. CDR1 and CDR2 (germline): SNHLY, FYNNEI. V lost 8 bases and J lost 3, with 16 bases in between. The CDR3 sequence is CASVQTAGDTEAFF. Here the CDR3 DNA reads TGTGCCAGCGTTCAGACTGCGGGAGACACTGAAGCTTTCTTT.